This T cell receptor beta chain was observed in a study of CD8 T cells in Susac syndrome. Random hexamers were used to reverse transcribe an amount of roughly 0.5 to 1 ug RNA. TCRdb ran MiXCR on the immunoSEQ multiplex PCR reads and lists one entry per CDR3 protein. The sample holds fewer than 140,000 distinct CDR3 sequences, roughly 95% seen once. The V gene end was trimmed by 5 bases and the J gene end by 4 bases; junction bases not matched to a gene: 15. Germline lookup yields CDR1 SQVTM and CDR2 ANQGSEA. This CDR3 spans 18 amino acids. Material for sequencing was CD8+ T cells from PBMCs. The origin of this receptor is a human donor with Susac syndrome. This chain joins TRBV29-1 and TRBJ2-6; 9 bases line up with TRBD1. The CDR3 DNA follows: TGCAGCGTTTCTCACCGGGACAGGGAACCACCGGGGGCCAACGTCCTGACTTTC. Protein sequence: CSVSHRDREPPGANVLTF.